This record looks at one T cell receptor (beta chain) sequence and its context. Its antigen remains unknown. The J segment lost 4 bases and the V segment lost 3 bases, leaving 2 bases of the junction unmatched. Germline V gene data show CDR1 as SGHAT and CDR2 as FQNNGV. CDR3 length equals 14 residues. This record comes from a study of memory CD4+ T cells and cytomegalovirus serostatus. The study, taken as a whole, reports: Each of approximately 63 CMV-associated TCRbeta sequences occurred in one to five individuals.

Single viable CD3+CD4+CD8-CD45RO+ cells were sorted as the memory CD4+ T cells. CMV serostatus came from serum IgG against pp150, pp28, p38, p52. Method: immunoSEQ multiplex PCR; TCRdb's copy keeps in-frame clones and lacks some. Counted here are 35,000 to 50,000 clones, approximately 84% occurring once; the ten biggest clones make up 0.55%. The receptor was derived from an adult in good health and CMV-seronegative. The rearrangement links TRBV11-2 to TRBJ2-4; the match to TRBD2 covers 8 bases. Sequenced sample: memory CD4+ T cells from blood. The CDR3 nucleotides are TGTGCCAGCAGCTTCTCTAGCGGGAAAAACATTCAGTACTTC. Translation: CASSFSSGKNIQYF.